The clone carrying this TCR beta chain was observed a single time. This CDR3 spans 15 amino acids. The germline CDR1 and CDR2 sequences are MGHRA and YSYEKL. V shed 3 bases, J shed 4 bases, and the junction held 8 bases outside the gene matches. These data belong to a study of control samples from healthy donors and cancer patients. Clones were sequenced by immunoSEQ multiplex PCR, and TCRdb holds only the in-frame ones, with some missing. Of more than 150,000 clones detected, 92% appear once; the ten largest clones hold 0.68%. The chain recombines TRBV4-1 with TRBJ2-5, with TRBD2 identical over 7 bases. The sequence was obtained from a young woman in good health. The sequenced sample was blood. The CDR3 is CASSHPGRGPETQYF. CDR3 bases: TGCGCCAGCAGCCACCCTGGGAGGGGACCAGAGACCCAGTACTTC.